This is a list of T cell receptor beta chains from one sample in a study of regulatory T cells in long-lasting Graves disease. TCRdb used MiXCR to reprocess the multiplex PCR reads, holding one entry per CDR3 protein. The top ten clones hold 8% to 10% of a sample with 450,000 to 600,000 distinct CDR3 sequences, about 13% of them seen once. The sample was also linked to a second study, of T cells in Graves' hyperthyroidism and ophthalmopathy.

This sample comprised peripheral blood mononuclear cells (PBMCs), obtained at new diagnosis, from a patient treated with antithyroid drugs. The source of these receptors is a young man with Graves disease. The CDR3 runs from the conserved cysteine through the conserved F or W. A D gene is named only where the DNA matches it firmly. Clone size is given for some rows only: seen once, a few or many times, or a class if the clone is expanded.

d_call	v_call	j_call	clone_size	cdr3_nt	cdr3_aa
NA	TRBV12-3/TRBV12-4	TRBJ1-6	many	NA	CASSFAGGNSPLHF
TRBD1	TRBV19	TRBJ2-2	many	TGTGCCAGTACCCGACAGGGGGCTAACACCGGGGAGCTGTTTTTT	CASTRQGANTGELFF
NA	TRBV7-2	TRBJ2-5	many	TGTGCCAGCAGCCCCCGGGGTTTCCAAGAGACCCAGTACTTC	CASSPRGFQETQYF
TRBD2	TRBV20-1	TRBJ2-2	few	TGCAGTGCCCCCCCCGAGGGAGGGCTAACCGGGGAGCTGTTTTTT	CSAPPEGGLTGELFF
TRBD2	TRBV5-1	TRBJ2-3	NA	TGCGCCAGCAGCTTCGTACCCCTATTAGCGGGAGGCACAGATACGCAGTATTTT	CASSFVPLLAGGTDTQYF
NA	TRBV10-1	TRBJ2-5	NA	TGCGCCAGCAGCAAAGGGATCCAAGAGACCCAGTACTTC	CASSKGIQETQYF
TRBD1	TRBV20-1	TRBJ2-7	many	TGCAGTGCTTGGGGACAGGGGGCGGGCGAGCAGTACTTC	CSAWGQGAGEQYF
NA	TRBV12-3/TRBV12-4	TRBJ2-5	many	TGTGCCAGCAGTTTAGGCCGAATACAACTTCAAGAGACCCAGTACTTC	CASSLGRIQLQETQYF
NA	TRBV6-5	TRBJ2-2	NA	TGTGCCAGCAGTTACTCGTCAGTCACCGGGGAGCTGTTTTTT	CASSYSSVTGELFF
NA	TRBV12-3/TRBV12-4	TRBJ2-1	few	TGTGCCAGCAGTTTAAAGAGCGGCACCTCCTACAATGAGCAGTTCTTC	CASSLKSGTSYNEQFF
TRBD2	TRBV2	TRBJ2-1	few	TGTACCAGCATGGGACTAGCGGGACATAATGAGCAGTTCTTC	CTSMGLAGHNEQFF
TRBD2	TRBV24-1	TRBJ2-3	many	TGTGCCACCAGTGACGGACTAGCGGGCACAGATACGCAGTATTTT	CATSDGLAGTDTQYF
NA	TRBV27	TRBJ2-7	many	TGTGCCAGCGGAGAGAGGGATCGGACCTACGAGCAGTACTTC	CASGERDRTYEQYF
NA	TRBV13	TRBJ2-3	many	TGTGCCAGCAGCTTAGATTGGGCGGACTCCCTGCGGACGCAGTATTTT	CASSLDWADSLRTQYF
TRBD1	TRBV5-1	TRBJ2-6	few	TGCGCCAGCAGCCGAGGGACAGGGCCCGTGGCCAACGTCCTGACTTTC	CASSRGTGPVANVLTF
TRBD1	TRBV3-1	TRBJ2-3	NA	TGTGCCAGCAGCCAAGCCTCGACAGGGGCCGTTGTAGATACGCAGTATTTT	CASSQASTGAVVDTQYF
NA	TRBV6-2/TRBV6-3	TRBJ2-5	many	TGTGCCAGCAGGGGGAACCGCCAAGAGACCCAGTACTTC	CASRGNRQETQYF
NA	TRBV20-1	TRBJ1-6	many	TGCAGTGCGAGAGGGGGGGATTCACCCCTCCACTTT	CSARGGDSPLHF
TRBD1	TRBV2	TRBJ2-7	many	TGTGCCAGCAGAACCGGGACAGGGCGATACGAGCAGTACTTC	CASRTGTGRYEQYF
TRBD1	TRBV12-3/TRBV12-4	TRBJ1-2	many	TGTGCCAGCAGTTTTAGCAGGGGGACTAACTATGGCTACACCTTC	CASSFSRGTNYGYTF
TRBD2	TRBV3-1	TRBJ2-3	NA	TGTGCCAGCAGCCCATTTCTGGGGAAAGCGGGAGCCACAGATACGCAGTATTTT	CASSPFLGKAGATDTQYF
TRBD2	TRBV20-1	TRBJ2-1	few	TGCAGTGCTAGTGTTCTAGCGGAGAACAATGAGCAGTTCTTC	CSASVLAENNEQFF
TRBD1	TRBV11-2	TRBJ1-1	many	TGTGCCAGCAGAATACTCCGGACAGGGGGGGCTGAAGCTTTCTTT	CASRILRTGGAEAFF
TRBD1	TRBV10-2	TRBJ2-2	many	TGCGCCAGCAGTTACCGAGGGACAGCGAACACCGGGGAGCTGTTTTTT	CASSYRGTANTGELFF
NA	TRBV5-1	TRBJ1-1	many	TGCGCCAGCAGCTTCCCCAGGGCCGGGATGAACACTGAAGCTTTCTTT	CASSFPRAGMNTEAFF
TRBD2	TRBV4-1	TRBJ2-7	NA	TGCGCCAGCAGCCAAGTAGCGGGATTCACCTACGAGCAGTACTTC	CASSQVAGFTYEQYF
TRBD2	TRBV6-5	TRBJ2-1	NA	TGTGCCAGCAGTTACGACAGTCCAGGACTAGCGGCCTACAATGAGCAGTTCTTC	CASSYDSPGLAAYNEQFF
TRBD2	TRBV4-1	TRBJ2-7	few	TGCGCCAGCAGCCCCACTAGCGACTACGAGCAGTACTTC	CASSPTSDYEQYF
NA	TRBV7-9	TRBJ1-4	NA	TGTGCCAGCAAACCTACCCGTGAAAAACTGTTTTTT	CASKPTREKLFF
TRBD1	TRBV2	TRBJ1-6	many	TGTGCCAGCAGTGACTTGGACAGGGGAAGATTTGATTCACCCCTCCACTTT	CASSDLDRGRFDSPLHF